This is a list of T cell receptor beta chains from one sample in a study of T cell responses to AZD1222 COVID-19 vaccine. Using immunoSEQ multiplex PCR, the repertoire was profiled, and TCRdb retains in-frame clones only, with some absent. Here the sample spans about 130,000 clones, over 75% being singletons. The sample consisted of peripheral blood, taken on day 0 of AZD1222 vaccination. The receptors come from an adult in good health. The CDR3 runs from the conserved cysteine through the conserved F or W. Clone size appears in some rows only: once, few, many, or a class for an expanded clone.

len	j_gene	v_gene	abundance	CDR3aa
14	TRBJ1-5	TRBV29-1	-	CSVLGGQANQPQHF
15	TRBJ1-1	TRBV29-1	-	CSVGVGGGLNTEAFF
12	TRBJ1-2	TRBV24-1	-	CATSSGQSGYTF
16	TRBJ2-3	TRBV2	-	CASKNRLSGRADTQYF
15	TRBJ2-2	TRBV5-1	few	CASSIGTMNTGELFF
15	TRBJ2-5	TRBV20-1	-	CSASRRGMWGQTQYF
14	TRBJ2-5	TRBV4-2	few	CASSQGVREETQYF
14	TRBJ1-3	TRBV6-5	-	CASSYLNSGNTIYF
16	TRBJ1-2	TRBV4-1	-	CASSQEKRDRGMGYTF
16	TRBJ1-5	TRBV11-2	once	CASSLIGGLRDQPQHF
13	TRBJ2-1	TRBV10-3	-	CAISGQGYNEQFF
14	TRBJ1-2	TRBV7-9	once	CASTKPYRDPGYTF
15	TRBJ2-2	TRBV7-7	-	CASSLDTANTGELFF
15	TRBJ1-4	TRBV18	-	CASSQQKTGREKLFF
11	TRBJ1-2	TRBV6-5	once	CASSSGGGYTF
15	TRBJ1-6	TRBV6-6	-	CASSSGQNYNSPLHF
15	TRBJ2-7	TRBV27	-	CASSFSDRTSYEQYF
16	TRBJ2-7	TRBV13	-	CASSLGGSAIPYEQYF
19	TRBJ2-1	TRBV19	-	CASSGLAGNSQTRVNEQFF
15	TRBJ2-5	TRBV24-1	-	CATSDPRDSQETQYF
17	TRBJ1-5	TRBV18	-	CASSPRPGEGSNQPQHF
12	TRBJ2-1	TRBV6-2/TRBV6-3	-	CASSFPVSEQFF
16	TRBJ2-7	TRBV27	-	CASSLSFPSYSYEQYF
11	TRBJ1-2	TRBV12-3/TRBV12-4	-	CASRQGSGYTF
13	TRBJ2-7	TRBV6-5	-	CASSLGPSYEQYF
15	TRBJ1-6	TRBV18	-	CASSRQGSGNSPLHF
15	TRBJ1-1	TRBV7-9	few	CAIDYIGQGETEAFF
13	TRBJ1-2	TRBV20-1	-	CSASRGVGYGYTF
11	TRBJ2-1	TRBV12-3/TRBV12-4	few	CASRWRNEQFF
13	TRBJ1-2	TRBV5-5	-	CASRQGRGRGYTF
12	TRBJ2-7	TRBV7-2	few	CASSLSSYEQYF
14	TRBJ2-5	TRBV7-3	-	CASSPGRGTGTQYF
16	TRBJ1-4	TRBV4-1	-	CASSHQARNRNEKLFF
14	TRBJ2-2	TRBV2	-	CASREITNTGELFF
13	TRBJ2-7	TRBV29-1	-	CSVHQGPTYEQYF
13	TRBJ2-2	TRBV11-3	-	CASSPFWPGELFF
19	TRBJ2-2	TRBV9	once	CASSQTGSLTGSNTGELFF
16	TRBJ1-6	TRBV7-2	once	CASSLTRGGRNSPLHF
15	TRBJ2-1	TRBV19	-	CASSIGTGVLGEQFF
15	TRBJ1-6	TRBV28	-	CASSFMTGSNSPLHF
15	TRBJ2-2	TRBV4-2	-	CASSQETGKAGELFF
14	TRBJ2-3	TRBV7-3	-	CASSFSGYTDTQYF
14	TRBJ2-1	TRBV27	-	CASRPGLVYNEQFF
15	TRBJ1-6	TRBV3-1/TRBV3-2	-	CASSVWGQNNSPLHF
13	TRBJ2-7	TRBV5-1	-	CASSFGVSYEQYF
16	TRBJ1-2	TRBV6-5	-	CASSYSSLSGDYGYTF
12	TRBJ2-1	TRBV3-1/TRBV3-2	-	CASSQVNNEQFF
13	TRBJ2-1	TRBV25-1	-	CASSDPNYNEQFF
14	TRBJ1-5	TRBV30	-	CACNWDGGTQPQHF
14	TRBJ1-1	TRBV5-1	-	CASSSDRGYTEAFF
14	TRBJ2-4	TRBV6-1	-	CASSEDRGLYIQYF
13	TRBJ2-5	TRBV21-1	once	CASSRRRQETQYF
14	TRBJ2-3	TRBV19	-	CASSIRAGTDTQYF
15	TRBJ1-2	TRBV7-6	-	CASSSLQGAIDGYTF
13	TRBJ2-7	TRBV15	-	CATGPDEAYEQYF
15	TRBJ2-7	TRBV7-9	-	CASSLTGTGVPVQYF
15	TRBJ2-1	TRBV6-5	-	CASTGGGGARNEQFF